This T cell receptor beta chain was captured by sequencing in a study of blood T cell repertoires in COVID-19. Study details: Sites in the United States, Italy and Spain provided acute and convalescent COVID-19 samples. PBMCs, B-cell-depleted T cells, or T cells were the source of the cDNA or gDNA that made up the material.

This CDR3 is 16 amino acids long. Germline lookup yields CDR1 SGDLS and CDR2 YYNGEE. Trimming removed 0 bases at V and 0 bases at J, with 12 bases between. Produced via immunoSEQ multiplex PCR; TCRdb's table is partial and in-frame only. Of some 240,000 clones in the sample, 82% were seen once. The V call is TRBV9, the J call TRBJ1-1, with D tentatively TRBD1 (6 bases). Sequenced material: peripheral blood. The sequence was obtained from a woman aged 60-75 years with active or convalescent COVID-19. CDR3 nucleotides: TGTGCCAGCAGCGTAGCGGGGGGCGGGGTGAACACTGAAGCTTTCTTT. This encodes CASSVAGGGVNTEAFF. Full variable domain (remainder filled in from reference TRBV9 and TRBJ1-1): DSGVTQTPKHLITATGQRVTLRCSPRSGDLSVYWYQQSLDQGLQFLIQYYNGEERAKGNILERFSAQQFPDLHSELNLSSLELGDSALYFCASSVAGGGVNTEAFFGQGTRLTVV.